The next 4 T cell receptor beta chains were all read from a single sample in a study of shared clonotypes between healthy human individuals. Using immunoSEQ multiplex PCR, the repertoire was profiled, and TCRdb retains in-frame clones only, with some absent. Among 230,000 or so clones, approximately 70% were seen once, and the ten largest hold approximately 12%. Sequencing was done on a sample of memory CD4+ T cells sorted from blood. Subset noted: CD45RA-negative fraction. These receptors all stem from a man aged 25 to 40 in good health.

A remark on this clone: One base away lies a much larger clone, so this may be a sequencing read error. Distinct nucleotide sequences in the sample also encode this CDR3. The gene calls are TRBV19 and TRBJ2-7; D gene ambiguous. Germline V gives CDR1 LNHDA, CDR2 SQIVND (reference sequence). V was shortened by 2 bases and J by 4 bases, with 15 bases between the two germline ends. This CDR3 region has 15 residues. The CDR3 region has the DNA TGTGCCAGTAGTATATCGGCAGTGGGGAATTACGAGCAGTACTTC. Amino acids: CASSISAVGNYEQYF.

V and J are TRBV5-1 and TRBJ1-1; 9 positions match TRBD1. The CDR3 consists of 14 residues. CDR1 SGHRS and CDR2 YFSETQ come from the germline V gene. The V gene end was trimmed by 7 bases and the J gene end by 4 bases; junction bases not matched to a gene: 8. This CDR3 reads CASAAQGASTEAFF. As DNA, the CDR3 is TGCGCCAGCGCGGCACAGGGGGCATCCACTGAAGCTTTCTTT.

V gene TRBV18 combines with J gene TRBJ2-1; 9 bases match TRBD1. The CDR3 runs to 15 residues. The V and J ends lost 4 bases and 4 bases, in that order; junction bases with no gene match: 5. Per germline, CDR1 KGHSH and CDR2 LQKENI. The CDR3 DNA reads as TGTGCCAGCTCACGACGGGACAGGGTATACAATGAGCAGTTCTTC. This sequence encodes CASSRRDRVYNEQFF.

The genes are TRBV28 and TRBJ2-7; the D is unclear. Germline loops: CDR1 MDHEN, CDR2 SYDVKM. CDR3 length: 11 residues. The CDR3 DNA sequence: TGTGGAACGGCACTCTCCTACGAGCAGTACTTC. It yields the protein CGTALSYEQYF.